The rows below give T cell receptor beta chains drawn from one sample of a study of T cell responses to AZD1222 COVID-19 vaccine. Data came from immunoSEQ multiplex PCR; TCRdb stores just in-frame clones and leaves some out. The sample lists tens of thousands of clones; around 90% were seen once. Here the sequenced sample was peripheral blood, taken 28 days after the second AZD1222 dose. The receptors were gathered from an adult who received the AZD1222 COVID-19 vaccine. CDR3s include the opening cysteine and the closing phenylalanine or tryptophan. A D gene is named only where the DNA matches it firmly.

V gene,J gene,D gene,CDR3 protein,CDR3 DNA
TRBV7-9,TRBJ2-1,NA,CASDWSASVRGEQFF,TGTGCCAGCGACTGGAGTGCTAGCGTCCGCGGTGAGCAGTTCTTC
TRBV13,TRBJ1-2,TRBD1,CASSTRTGGYTF,TGTGCCAGCAGCACCCGGACAGGTGGCTACACCTTC
TRBV6-5,TRBJ2-7,NA,CASSFTGNEQYF,TGTGCCAGCAGCTTTACAGGGAACGAGCAGTACTTC
TRBV28,TRBJ1-2,NA,CASSPGHINYGYTF,TGTGCCAGCAGTCCGGGACACATTAACTATGGCTACACCTTC
TRBV5-6,TRBJ1-3,NA,CASSEVSGNTIYF,TGTGCCAGCAGCGAGGTCTCTGGAAACACCATATATTTT
TRBV5-1,TRBJ1-2,TRBD1,CASSLGPGGFNGYTF,TGCGCCAGCAGCTTGGGGCCAGGGGGATTCAATGGCTACACCTTC
TRBV6-5,TRBJ2-5,NA,CASSYISGGRRETQYF,TGTGCCAGCAGTTACATATCCGGGGGGCGACGGGAGACCCAGTACTTC
TRBV18,TRBJ1-2,NA,CASSPESNYGYTF,TGTGCCAGCTCACCCGAATCTAACTATGGCTACACCTTC
TRBV29-1,TRBJ2-3,TRBD2,CSVERSGGASDTQYF,TGCAGCGTTGAACGTAGCGGGGGGGCGTCAGATACGCAGTATTTT
TRBV6-6,TRBJ1-6,TRBD1,CASSSTGDNSPLHF,TGTGCCAGCAGTTCCACAGGGGATAATTCACCCCTCCACTTT